This passage covers 5 T cell receptor beta chains from one sample sequenced in a study of blood T cell repertoires in COVID-19. Clones were read by immunoSEQ multiplex PCR, and TCRdb kept only the in-frame ones, dropping some. The table shows roughly 250,000 clones, with approximately 91% occurring only once. Source material: PBMCs or T cells enriched from blood (not recorded which). The receptors shown here come from a middle-aged woman with acute COVID-19.

This chain connects TRBV9 to TRBJ1-6; 9 bases are a match to TRBD1. This CDR3 has 15 amino acids. The trim removed 0 bases at V and 9 bases at J, leaving 4 bases unmatched. Germline V lookup: CDR1 SGDLS, CDR2 YYNGEE. CDR3 amino acids: CASSVEGDRVSPLHF. CDR3 coding DNA: TGTGCCAGCAGCGTAGAGGGGGACAGGGTTTCACCCCTCCACTTT.

The gene calls are TRBV14 and TRBJ2-3; TRBD2 agrees at 8 bases. Germline-derived CDR1 and CDR2 are SGHDN and FVKESK. V shed 1 base and J 1 base; nucleotides not matched to a gene: 10. This CDR3 region has 18 residues. In DNA form, the CDR3 reads TGTGCCAGCAGCCAAGTCCGAAGGCTAGCGGGCCGCACAGATACGCAGTATTTT. This encodes CASSQVRRLAGRTDTQYF.

The chain recombines TRBV25-1 with TRBJ2-2, with no clear D. The germline CDR1 and CDR2 sequences are MGHDK and SYGVNS. The CDR3 is made up of 14 amino acids. The V and J ends lost 2 bases and 1 base respectively, with 5 bases between them. CDR3 DNA: TGTGCCAGCAGTGAACGACTGAACACCGGGGAGCTGTTTTTT. It yields the protein CASSERLNTGELFF.

This chain uses TRBV19 with TRBJ1-2, with unresolved D. The germline CDR1 and CDR2 sequences are LNHDA and SQIVND (reference sequence). The V and J ends lost 5 bases and 3 bases respectively, with 10 bases between them. This CDR3 is built from 13 residues. In nucleotides, the CDR3 is TGTGCCAGTAGTCTCCCGGTGTACTATGGCTACACCTTC. Amino acids: CASSLPVYYGYTF.

The chain is built from TRBV3-1 (or the pseudogene TRBV3-2) and TRBJ1-5, with D uncertain. Trimming stripped 0 bases from V and 9 bases from J, with 9 bases between. CDR1 and CDR2 from the germline V gene are LGHDT and YNNKEL (reference sequence). There are 13 residues in the CDR3. DNA for the CDR3: TGTGCCAGCAGCCAAGATCGGTACGGGCCCCAGCATTTT. Translating it yields CASSQDRYGPQHF.